The 2 T cell receptor beta chains reported below all come from one sample, sequenced in a study of shared clonotypes between healthy human individuals. TCRdb keeps only in-frame clones here, not all; method: immunoSEQ multiplex PCR. In the table there are under 850,000 clones, approximately 92% of which are singletons. CD8 cells classed as naive were CD45RO-negative and positively selected for CCR7, excluding terminally differentiated effector memory CD45RA+ cells. Sequencing input: naive CD8+ T cells sorted from blood. The receptors stem from a man between 25 and 39 years old in good health.

The chain has TRBV11-2 and TRBJ1-1; D possibly corresponds to TRBD1 (5 bases). There are 19 residues in the CDR3. The germline V gene encodes CDR1 SGHAT and CDR2 FQNNGV. V was clipped by 0 bases and J by 1 base, with 21 bases between them. The CDR3 protein is CASSLDGLGQGDTNTEAFF. The CDR3 DNA follows: TGTGCCAGCAGCTTAGATGGGTTGGGGCAGGGAGACACGAACACTGAAGCTTTCTTT.

The genes are TRBV27 and TRBJ1-1; 8 bases are shared with TRBD1. Looked up from germline, CDR1 is MNHEY and CDR2 is SMNVEV (reference sequence). There are 15 residues in the CDR3. V lost 5 bases to trimming and J lost 14 bases; unmatched junction nucleotides: 19. CDR3 protein: CASSHNRGAAEEKFF. DNA for the CDR3: TGTGCCAGCAGTCACAACAGGGGGGCGGCTGAAGAAAAATTCTTT.